This T cell receptor (beta chain) emerged from a study of T cell repertoires in cytomegalovirus infection. Across the study: Signatures in public TCR beta sequences pointed to both CMV infection and matching HLA type.

TCRdb re-analysed the reads in MiXCR, keeping a single row per CDR3 protein. The data show hundreds of thousands of distinct CDR3 sequences, roughly 30% seen once. CDR3 size: 12 residues. The V end lost 2 bases, the J end lost 6 bases, and 5 bases lay between the germline ends. Germline V gene data show CDR1 as LNHDA and CDR2 as SQIVND (reference sequence). This clonotype turned up a few times. Its cognate antigen is unknown. Sample: cultured CD8+ T cells from PBMCs, taken from culture after CMV antigen stimulation. The chain joins TRBV19 to TRBJ2-1; D remains unclear. The sequence was obtained from a human donor in good health (CMV status not recorded). Some clones in this sample may be carry-over from other donors' samples. Here the CDR3 reads CASSIMGNEQFF. As DNA, the CDR3 is TGTGCCAGTAGTATAATGGGCAATGAGCAGTTCTTC. The complete variable domain, with remaining parts taken from reference TRBV19 and TRBJ2-1, reads DGGITQSPKYLFRKEGQNVTLSCEQNLNHDAMYWYRQDPGQGLRLIYYSQIVNDFQKGDIAEGYSVSREKKESFPLTVTSAQKNPTAFYLCASSIMGNEQFFGPGTRLTVL.